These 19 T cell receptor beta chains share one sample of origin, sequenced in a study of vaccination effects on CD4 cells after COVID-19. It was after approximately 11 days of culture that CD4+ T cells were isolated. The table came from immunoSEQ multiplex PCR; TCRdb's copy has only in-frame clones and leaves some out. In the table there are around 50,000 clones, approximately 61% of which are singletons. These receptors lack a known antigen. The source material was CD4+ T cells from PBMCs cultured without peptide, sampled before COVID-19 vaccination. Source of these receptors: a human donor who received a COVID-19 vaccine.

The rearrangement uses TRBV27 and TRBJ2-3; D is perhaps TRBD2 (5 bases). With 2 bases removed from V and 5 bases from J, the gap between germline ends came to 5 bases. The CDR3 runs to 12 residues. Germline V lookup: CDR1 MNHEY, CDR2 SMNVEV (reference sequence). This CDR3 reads CASSLEGDTQYF. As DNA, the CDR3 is TGTGCCAGCAGTTTAGAGGGAGATACGCAGTATTTT.

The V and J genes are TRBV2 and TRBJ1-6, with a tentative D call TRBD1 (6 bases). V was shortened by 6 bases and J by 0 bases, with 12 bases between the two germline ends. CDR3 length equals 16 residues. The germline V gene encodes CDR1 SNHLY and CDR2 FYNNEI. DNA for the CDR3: TGTGCCAGCAGCGTGCGGGGGCTCTCCTATAATTCACCCCTCCACTTT. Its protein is CASSVRGLSYNSPLHF.

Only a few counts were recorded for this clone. CDR3 DNA: TGTGCCAGCAGTTCCTGGACTAGCGGGGAGGCTGAGCAGTTCTTC. Amino acid sequence: CASSSWTSGEAEQFF. This rearrangement joins TRBV27 to TRBJ2-1; 12 nucleotides agree with TRBD2. The V segment lost 4 bases and the J segment 9 bases; nucleotides outside the gene matches: 7. CDR3 length equals 15 residues. Per germline, CDR1 MNHEY and CDR2 SMNVEV (reference sequence).

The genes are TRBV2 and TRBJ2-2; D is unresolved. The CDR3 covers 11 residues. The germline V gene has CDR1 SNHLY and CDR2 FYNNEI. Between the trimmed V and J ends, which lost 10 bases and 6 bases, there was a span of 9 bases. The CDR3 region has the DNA TGTGCCACCCACTCCCCCGGGGAGCTGTTTTTT. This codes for CATHSPGELFF.

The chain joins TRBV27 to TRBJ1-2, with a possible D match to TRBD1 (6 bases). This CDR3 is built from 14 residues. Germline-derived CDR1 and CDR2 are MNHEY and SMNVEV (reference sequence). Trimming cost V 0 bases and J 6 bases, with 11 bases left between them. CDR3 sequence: CASSLSAGEDGYTF. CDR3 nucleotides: TGTGCCAGCAGTTTATCGGCAGGGGAGGATGGCTACACCTTC.

The CDR3 spells CASSLGQRTGELFF. The DNA of the CDR3 is TGTGCCAGCAGCTTAGGACAGCGCACCGGGGAGCTGTTTTTT. The chain employs TRBV7-2 and TRBJ2-2, with a weak D call TRBD1 (5 bases). This CDR3 has 14 amino acids. V dropped 1 base and J dropped 4 bases, with 7 bases sitting between them. CDR1 and CDR2 from the germline V gene are SGHTA and FQGNSA.

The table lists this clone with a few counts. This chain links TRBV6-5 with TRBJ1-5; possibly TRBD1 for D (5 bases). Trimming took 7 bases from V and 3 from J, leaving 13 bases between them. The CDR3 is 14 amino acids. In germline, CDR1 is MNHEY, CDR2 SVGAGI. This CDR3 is CASISGGYNQPQHF. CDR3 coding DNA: TGTGCCAGCATTTCGGGGGGGTACAATCAGCCCCAGCATTTT.

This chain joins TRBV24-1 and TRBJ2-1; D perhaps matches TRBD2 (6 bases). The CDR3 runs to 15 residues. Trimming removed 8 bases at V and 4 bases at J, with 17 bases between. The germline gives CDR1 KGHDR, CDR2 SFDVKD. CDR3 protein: CATTPNAGNYNEQFF. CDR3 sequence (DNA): TGTGCCACCACTCCTAACGCGGGAAATTACAATGAGCAGTTCTTC.

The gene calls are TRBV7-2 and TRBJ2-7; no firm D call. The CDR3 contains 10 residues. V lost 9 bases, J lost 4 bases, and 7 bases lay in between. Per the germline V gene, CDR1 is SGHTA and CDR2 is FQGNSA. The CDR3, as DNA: TGTGCCAGGGGTAGATACGAGCAGTACTTC. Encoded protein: CARGRYEQYF.

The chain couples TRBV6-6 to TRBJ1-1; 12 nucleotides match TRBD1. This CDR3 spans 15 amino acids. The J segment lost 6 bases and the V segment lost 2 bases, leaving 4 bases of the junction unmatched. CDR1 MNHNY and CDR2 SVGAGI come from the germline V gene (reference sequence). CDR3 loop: CASSYTGQGASEAFF. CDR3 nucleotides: TGTGCCAGCAGTTACACGGGACAGGGGGCCTCTGAAGCTTTCTTT.

This chain's CDR3 is CASSGSGGAGNEQFF. DNA for the CDR3: TGTGCCAGCAGCGGTAGCGGGGGGGCCGGCAATGAGCAGTTCTTC. The V gene is TRBV9, the J gene TRBJ2-1; 11 bases are a match to TRBD2. V shed 3 bases, J shed 6 bases, and the junction held 5 bases outside the gene matches. This CDR3 is 15 amino acids long. CDR1 and CDR2 from the germline V gene are SGDLS and YYNGEE.

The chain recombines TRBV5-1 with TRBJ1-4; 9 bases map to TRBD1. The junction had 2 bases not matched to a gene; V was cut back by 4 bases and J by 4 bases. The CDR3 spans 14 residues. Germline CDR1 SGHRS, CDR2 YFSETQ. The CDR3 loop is CASSQGQGNEKLFF. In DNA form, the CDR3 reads TGCGCCAGCAGCCAGGGACAGGGTAATGAAAAACTGTTTTTT. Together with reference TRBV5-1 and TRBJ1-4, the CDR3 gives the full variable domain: KAGVTQTPRYLIKTRGQQVTLSCSPISGHRSVSWYQQTPGQGLQFLFEYFSETQRNKGNFPGRFSGRQFSNSRSEMNVSTLELGDSALYLCASSQGQGNEKLFFGSGTQLSVL.

In nucleotides, the CDR3 is TGCGCCAGCAGCCAAGTCGGTGCTGGGCCCAGGTCTAACTATGGCTACACCTTC. Translating it yields CASSQVGAGPRSNYGYTF. The J gene is TRBJ1-2, the V gene TRBV4-1; D gene uncertain. Trimming stripped 1 base from V and 0 bases from J, with 18 bases between. This CDR3 spans 18 amino acids. Germline V lookup: CDR1 MGHRA, CDR2 YSYEKL.

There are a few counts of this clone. Here the CDR3 reads CAWSPGGAGEKLFF. DNA of the CDR3: TGTGCCTGGAGTCCAGGGGGCGCAGGGGAAAAACTGTTTTTT. The J gene is TRBJ1-4, the V gene TRBV30; 8 nucleotides agree with TRBD1. CDR1 and CDR2 from the germline V gene are GTSNPN and SVGIG (reference sequence). With 2 bases clipped from V and 8 bases from J, the junction kept 7 bases outside the gene matches. The CDR3 extends over 14 amino acids.

The DNA for the CDR3 is TGTGCCAGCAGCTTATCTCTGGGTCCAGGGGAGGTGGATCAGCCCCAGCATTTT. Amino acids: CASSLSLGPGEVDQPQHF. The chain combines TRBV7-9 with TRBJ1-5, with D tentatively TRBD1 (6 bases). Between the trimmed V and J ends, which lost 2 bases and 5 bases, there was a span of 22 bases. The CDR3 loop spans 18 amino acids. Germline CDR1 and CDR2: SEHNR and FQNEAQ (reference sequence).

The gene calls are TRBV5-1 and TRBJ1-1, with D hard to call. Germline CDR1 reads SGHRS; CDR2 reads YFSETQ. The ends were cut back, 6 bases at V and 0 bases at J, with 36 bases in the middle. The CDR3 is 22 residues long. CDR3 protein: CASTPTPLLSPFLPAMNTEAFF. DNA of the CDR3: TGCGCCAGCACCCCGACCCCACTTCTTTCCCCTTTCCTCCCCGCCATGAACACTGAAGCTTTCTTT.

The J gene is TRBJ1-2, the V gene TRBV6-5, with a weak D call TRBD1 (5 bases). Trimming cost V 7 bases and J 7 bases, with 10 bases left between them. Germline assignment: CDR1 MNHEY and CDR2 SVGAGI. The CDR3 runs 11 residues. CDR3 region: CASTAGSGYTF. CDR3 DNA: TGTGCCAGCACCGCAGGGAGTGGCTACACCTTC.

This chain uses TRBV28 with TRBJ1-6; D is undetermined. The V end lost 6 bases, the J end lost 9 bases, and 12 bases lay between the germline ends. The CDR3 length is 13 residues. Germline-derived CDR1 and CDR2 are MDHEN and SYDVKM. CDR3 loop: CASRITEASPLHF. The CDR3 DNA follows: TGTGCCAGCAGGATCACTGAGGCTTCACCCCTCCACTTT.

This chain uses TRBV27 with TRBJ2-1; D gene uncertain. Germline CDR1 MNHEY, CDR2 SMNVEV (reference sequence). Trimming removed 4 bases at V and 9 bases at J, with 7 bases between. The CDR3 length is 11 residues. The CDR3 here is CASSSETEQFF. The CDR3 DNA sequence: TGTGCCAGCAGTTCCGAGACTGAGCAGTTCTTC.